Presented here are 10 T cell receptor beta chains from one specimen sequenced in a study of post-analysis software for immune sequencing data. Study-wide results and limits: In patients, TRBV5-6, TRBV5-1 and TRBV20-1 belonged to five TRBV segments found more frequently than in controls.

Every TCR beta cDNA library bore unique molecular identifiers. TCRdb re-derived calls from the PCR reads in MiXCR, one entry per CDR3 protein. The table lists approximately 690,000 distinct CDR3 sequences, 59% of them singletons. Their antigens are not known. Input material: blood. The receptors were gathered from a girl aged 2-15 years with multiple sclerosis.

V and J are TRBV27 and TRBJ2-1, with D possibly called TRBD1 or TRBD2 (5 bases each). The V gene's germline CDR1 is MNHEY and CDR2 SMNVEV (reference sequence). CDR3 length: 15 residues. V dropped 5 bases and J dropped 2 bases, with 13 bases sitting between them. DNA of the CDR3: TGTGCCAGCAGTCTGTACGGGACGACCTACAATGAGCAGTTCTTC. Translation: CASSLYGTTYNEQFF.

The chain combines TRBV29-1 with TRBJ2-3, with a weak D call TRBD2 (6 bases). Trimming took off 3 bases at V and 5 bases at J, with 15 bases between the two ends. This CDR3 has 14 amino acids. Per germline, CDR1 SQVTM and CDR2 ANQGSEA. The CDR3 is CSVDVGTSQDTQYF. CDR3 sequence (DNA): TGCAGCGTTGACGTGGGGACTTCCCAAGATACGCAGTATTTT.

The chain has TRBV6-5 and TRBJ2-4; a possible D gene is TRBD2 (6 bases). Judging by the DNA end, TRBJ2-5 fits better; the J call may be wrong. There are 15 residues in the CDR3. Germline CDR1 reads MNHEY; CDR2 reads SVGAGI. This chain's CDR3 is CASSPLRGKGETQYF. DNA for the CDR3: TGTGCCAGCAGTCCCCTCCGCGGGAAGGGAGAGACCCAGTACTTC.

The V and J genes are TRBV12-3 or TRBV12-4 and TRBJ2-6, with 9 bases fitting TRBD1. This CDR3 contains 17 residues. Trimming took 5 bases from V and 2 from J; bases not matched to a gene: 7. This CDR3 is CASSTPGTGTGANVLTF. The CDR3 bases are TGTGCCAGCAGTACTCCGGGGACAGGGACTGGGGCCAACGTCCTGACTTTC.

The chain employs TRBV4-2 and TRBJ2-5; D gene uncertain. CDR3 length equals 14 residues. The germline gives CDR1 LGHNA, CDR2 YNFKEQ. V lost 0 bases and J 7 bases, leaving 12 bases between the germline ends. The CDR3 loop is CASSQDVGTGTQYF. In DNA, the CDR3 is TGTGCCAGCAGCCAAGATGTGGGTACGGGGACCCAGTACTTC.

The CDR3, as DNA: TGTGCCAGCAGCCAAGATCTAGGCAGGGCTTTTGGCTACACCTTC. Encoded protein: CASSQDLGRAFGYTF. V and J are TRBV3-1 and TRBJ1-2; the D gene is possibly TRBD1 (5 bases). This CDR3 contains 15 residues. V was shortened by 0 bases and J by 7 bases, with 15 bases between the two germline ends. Germline lookup yields CDR1 LGHDT and CDR2 YNNKEL (reference sequence).

This rearrangement joins TRBV9 to TRBJ2-7, with 14 bases that match TRBD2. CDR1 and CDR2 from the germline V gene are SGDLS and YYNGEE. The CDR3 spans 18 residues. V lost 0 bases, J lost 6 bases, and 11 bases stayed unmatched. CDR3 bases: TGTGCCAGCAGCGTAGAAGGGACTAGCGGGAGTTGGACCTGCGAGCAGTACTTC. Protein product: CASSVEGTSGSWTCEQYF.

The gene calls are TRBV29-1 and TRBJ1-2, with 7 nucleotides matching TRBD1. The CDR3 loop spans 12 amino acids. V was pared by 7 bases and J by 4 bases, with 6 bases of the junction left unmatched. The V gene's germline CDR1 is SQVTM and CDR2 ANQGSEA. This chain's CDR3 is CSGGTDAYGYTF. The CDR3 DNA reads as TGCAGCGGTGGGACAGACGCCTATGGCTACACCTTC.

This chain connects TRBV29-1 to TRBJ2-7, with 7 nucleotides matching TRBD1. The J call is uncertain, as TRBJ2-5 better fits the DNA end. The germline gives CDR1 SQVTM, CDR2 ANQGSEA. The CDR3 loop spans 13 amino acids. CDR3 in DNA: TGCATCCTTCAAGGGGGCGGAGAAGAGACCCAGTACTTC. Translating it yields CILQGGGEETQYF.

This chain links TRBV5-6 with TRBJ1-2, with 9 bases aligning to TRBD1. The CDR3 totals 15 residues. Trimming cost V 4 bases and J 0 bases; bases outside gene matches: 4. CDR1 is SGHDT, CDR2 YYEEEE, per germline. This chain's CDR3 is CASSRGTGTNYGYTF. The CDR3 nucleotides read TGTGCCAGCAGCCGTGGGACAGGGACTAACTATGGCTACACCTTC.